This T cell receptor (beta chain) stems from a study of blood T cells in healthy people across ages. Findings and limits, study-wide: The study found TCR beta diversity correlated strongly with naive T cell percentage.

Germline CDR1 and CDR2: DFQATT and SNEGSKA (reference sequence). The junction had 3 bases not matched to a gene; V was cut back by 3 bases and J by 2 bases. The CDR3 covers 13 residues. A second PCR, run for about 7 to 11 cycles, used a sample-barcoded 5' primer plus a J-beta primer mix. TCRdb ran MiXCR on the 5' RACE reads and lists one entry per CDR3 protein. The sample holds about 650,000 distinct CDR3 sequences, approximately 30% seen once. Extractions gave at least 5.5 micrograms of total RNA per sample. To note about this clonotype: Its antigen is not known.

Material: blood. This sequence originates from a woman of 80 years or more in good health. The chain uses TRBV20-1 and TRBJ1-2, with 7 bases lining up with TRBD1. CDR3 nucleotides: TGCAGTGCTAGCCCAGGGGGGAACTATGGCTACACCTTC. Its protein is CSASPGGNYGYTF.